One sample yielded the 29 T cell receptor beta chains listed below, sequenced in a study of blood T cell repertoires in COVID-19. Sequencing used immunoSEQ multiplex PCR; TCRdb keeps in-frame clones, though not all of them. Here the sample spans around 260,000 clones, around 80% being singletons. Sequencing was carried out using PBMCs or T cells enriched from blood (not recorded which). Source of these receptors: a young man with acute COVID-19.

The V and J genes are TRBV24-1 and TRBJ2-6, with D possibly being TRBD1 (5 bases). This CDR3 region has 18 residues. Deletions cut 0 bases from V and 0 bases from J, with 11 bases between. Germline values: CDR1 KGHDR, CDR2 SFDVKD. The CDR3 DNA reads TGTGCCACCAGTGATTTGGACGACAGCCGCTCTGGGGCCAACGTCCTGACTTTC. Its translation: CATSDLDDSRSGANVLTF.

The J gene is TRBJ2-7, the V gene TRBV12-3 or TRBV12-4, with no clear D. There are 13 residues in the CDR3. V was shortened by 1 base and J by 3 bases, with 7 bases between the two germline ends. CDR3 amino acids: CASSLGQNYEQYV. The CDR3 DNA reads as TGTGCCAGCAGTTTAGGGCAGAACTACGAGCAGTACGTC.

V and J are TRBV5-4 and TRBJ2-3, with TRBD2 matching 14 bases. Per the germline V gene, CDR1 is SGHNT and CDR2 is YYREEE (reference sequence). V dropped 2 bases and J dropped 2; count of bases not matched to a gene: 13. The CDR3 extends over 20 amino acids. The CDR3 loop is CASSLASGTSGGSLTDTQYF. The CDR3 region has the DNA TGTGCCAGCAGCTTAGCCTCCGGGACTAGCGGGGGCTCGCTCACAGATACGCAGTATTTT.

The chain links TRBV20-1 to TRBJ2-3; 7 bases line up with TRBD1. Per the germline V gene, CDR1 is DFQATT and CDR2 is SNEGSKA (reference sequence). The trim removed 3 bases at V and 4 bases at J, leaving 7 bases unmatched. This CDR3 comprises 14 residues. The CDR3 bases are TGCAGTGCTAGTAGGACAGGCGGCTCAGATACGCAGTATTTT. This sequence encodes CSASRTGGSDTQYF.

The V gene is TRBV6-5, the J gene TRBJ1-2; D gene unclear. In germline, CDR1 is MNHEY, CDR2 SVGAGI. Trimming pared 2 bases from V and 0 bases from J, leaving 13 bases between. The CDR3 totals 16 residues. In nucleotides, the CDR3 is TGTGCCAGCAGTTACGGCCTCGCAGGATCTAACTATGGCTACACCTTC. It codes for CASSYGLAGSNYGYTF.

The gene calls are TRBV29-1 and TRBJ2-5; D is perhaps TRBD1 (5 bases). Germline CDR1 is SQVTM and CDR2 is ANQGSEA. The CDR3 extends over 12 amino acids. V shed 8 bases and J shed 4 bases, with 14 bases lying between them. The CDR3 protein is CSQQGLAETQYF. CDR3 coding DNA: TGCAGCCAGCAGGGCTTGGCAGAGACCCAGTACTTC.

The V and J genes are TRBV21-1 and TRBJ1-3; TRBD1, the table's D call, lacks a check against the DNA. TRBV21-1 is a pseudogene. The CDR3 contains 14 residues. CDR3 protein: CASSVRITGNTIYF. The CDR3 DNA reads TGTGCCAGCAGTGTCAGGATTACTGGAAACACCATATATTTT.

V gene TRBV10-2 combines with J gene TRBJ2-1; D is possibly TRBD2 (5 bases). The CDR3 is 19 amino acids. CDR1 is WSHSY, CDR2 SAAADI, per germline. V was pared by 4 bases and J by 0 bases, with 22 bases between. Written as DNA, the CDR3 is TGCGCCAGCAGTGGCCCCGGAGGTAGCATGGGGAGCTCCTACAATGAGCAGTTCTTC. It codes for CASSGPGGSMGSSYNEQFF.

The chain combines TRBV3-1 (or the pseudogene TRBV3-2) with TRBJ1-1, with no clear D. The CDR3 sequence is 11 residues long. Germline assignment: CDR1 LGHDT and CDR2 YNNKEL (reference sequence). V shed 0 bases and J shed 10 bases, with 6 bases lying between them. In DNA form, the CDR3 reads TGTGCCAGCAGCCAAGATTATGTAGCTTTCTTT. Amino acids: CASSQDYVAFF.

This clone was observed a few times. The chain couples TRBV28 to TRBJ1-1; D is uncertain. Germline V gene lookup returns CDR1 MDHEN and CDR2 SYDVKM. V dropped 6 bases and J dropped 6 bases, with 11 bases sitting between them. The CDR3 consists of 12 residues. The CDR3 DNA is TGTGCCAGCAGGCCGCCGGGATCTGAAGCTTTCTTT. Encoded protein: CASRPPGSEAFF.

This clone appeared once. The rearrangement uses TRBV6-2 or TRBV6-3 and TRBJ1-5, with D possibly TRBD1 on 6 matching bases. Looked up from germline, CDR1 is MNHEY and CDR2 is SVGEGT. Trimming shortened V by 4 bases and J by 7 bases, and 14 bases separated the two germline ends. This CDR3 has 14 residues. DNA of the CDR3: TGTGCCAGCAGTTGGACAGTTCGGGTGCAGCCCCAGCATTTT. Amino acid sequence: CASSWTVRVQPQHF.

The chain uses TRBV9 and TRBJ1-4; D might be TRBD1 (5 bases). The ends were cut back, 0 bases at V and 8 bases at J, with 11 bases in the middle. Germline V lookup: CDR1 SGDLS, CDR2 YYNGEE. The CDR3 loop spans 14 amino acids. The CDR3 coding sequence is TGTGCCAGCAGCGTAGGGCAGGGAGGGGAAAAACTGTTTTTT. Amino acid sequence: CASSVGQGGEKLFF.

This clone was counted a single time. The chain employs TRBV13 and TRBJ1-1; maybe TRBD1 (6 bases). The CDR3 is 16 residues long. CDR1 is PRHDT and CDR2 is FYEKMQ in the germline V gene (reference sequence). With 6 bases removed from V and 3 bases from J, the gap between germline ends came to 20 bases. DNA for the CDR3: TGTGCCAGCAGGGGGGCCATGGGCCGCGGCGACACTGAAGCTTTCTTT. Translating it yields CASRGAMGRGDTEAFF. The variable domain in full, completed from reference TRBV13 and TRBJ1-1, reads AAGVIQSPRHLIKEKRETATLKCYPIPRHDTVYWYQQGPGQDPQFLISFYEKMQSDKGSIPDRFSAQQFSDYHSELNMSSLELGDSALYFCASRGAMGRGDTEAFFGQGTRLTVV.

Here the CDR3 DNA reads TGTGCCAGCATGCTCGGGGGGCCGGCAGATACGCAGTATTTT. Translating it yields CASMLGGPADTQYF. The V and J genes are TRBV25-1 and TRBJ2-3, with D perhaps TRBD2 (7 bases). V lost 7 bases and J lost 4, with 15 bases in between. CDR1 and CDR2 (germline): MGHDK, SYGVNS. The CDR3 has 14 amino acids. The whole variable domain, filled in from reference TRBV25-1 and TRBJ2-3, reads EADIYQTPRYLVIGTGKKITLECSQTMGHDKMYWYQQDPGMELHLIHYSYGVNSTEKGDLSSESTVSRIRTEHFPLTLESARPSHTSQYLCASMLGGPADTQYFGPGTRLTVL.

The chain couples TRBV11-3 to TRBJ2-1; 9 bases align to TRBD2. CDR1 and CDR2 (germline): SGHNT, YENEEA. The CDR3 sequence is 16 residues long. V was pared by 5 bases and J by 4 bases, with 9 bases of the junction left unmatched. CDR3 DNA: TGTGCCAGCAGCACGTGGGCTAGCGGGGATTACAATGAGCAGTTCTTC. The encoded protein is CASSTWASGDYNEQFF. Based on the CDR3 plus reference TRBV11-3 and TRBJ2-1, the full variable domain is EAGVVQSPRYKIIEKKQPVAFWCNPISGHNTLYWYLQNLGQGPELLIRYENEEAVDDSQLPKDRFSAERLKGVDSTLKIQPAELGDSAVYLCASSTWASGDYNEQFFGPGTRLTVL.

The rearrangement uses TRBV7-2 and TRBJ1-6; maybe TRBD1 (6 bases). The CDR3 loop spans 15 amino acids. V dropped 5 bases and J dropped 14 bases, with 22 bases sitting between them. CDR1 and CDR2 (germline): SGHTA, FQGNSA. CDR3 region: CASSARGQTNRALHF. The DNA for the CDR3 is TGTGCCAGCAGCGCCCGTGGACAGACTAATAGGGCCCTCCACTTT.

The gene calls are TRBV5-1 and TRBJ1-1; TRBD1 aligns across 7 bases. V dropped 3 bases and J dropped 0; count of bases not matched to a gene: 11. CDR1 SGHRS and CDR2 YFSETQ come from the germline V gene. The CDR3 is 17 residues long. The CDR3 region is CASSSNLGGRMNTEAFF. Written as DNA, the CDR3 is TGCGCCAGCAGCTCAAATTTAGGGGGCCGAATGAACACTGAAGCTTTCTTT.

The rearrangement uses TRBV19 and TRBJ1-5, with TRBD1 matching over 7 bases. This CDR3 region has 15 residues. V lost 4 bases and J lost 7; bases outside the gene matches: 10. From germline, CDR1 is LNHDA and CDR2 SQIVND (reference sequence). The CDR3 sequence: CASSTRQGSGQPQHF. The CDR3 region has the DNA TGTGCCAGTAGTACCCGACAGGGATCGGGGCAGCCCCAGCATTTT.

V is TRBV6-5 and J is TRBJ1-5; possibly TRBD1 for D (6 bases). Germline V gives CDR1 MNHEY, CDR2 SVGAGI. The V end was cut by 5 bases, the J end by 2 bases, with 13 bases between. CDR3 length: 15 residues. The CDR3 is CASSNRGAGNQPQHF. The CDR3 DNA sequence: TGTGCCAGCAGTAACCGGGGGGCCGGCAATCAGCCCCAGCATTTT.

Only one count was recorded for this clone. The V gene is TRBV2, the J gene TRBJ2-5, with D perhaps matching TRBD1 (5 bases). With 7 bases removed from V and 5 bases from J, the gap between germline ends came to 14 bases. This CDR3 has 13 residues. Germline CDR1 is SNHLY and CDR2 is FYNNEI. In nucleotides, the CDR3 is TGTGCCAGCATTTTCAGGGCTGGGGAGACCCAGTACTTC. This encodes CASIFRAGETQYF.

The gene calls are TRBV19 and TRBJ1-6, with D possibly TRBD1 on 6 matching bases. The V end was cut by 7 bases, the J end by 5 bases, with 12 bases between. Germline lookup yields CDR1 LNHDA and CDR2 SQIVND (reference sequence). The CDR3 has 14 residues. The CDR3 DNA reads as TGTGCCAGTATTGGACAGCTGAATAATTCACCCCTCCACTTT. This codes for CASIGQLNNSPLHF. The entire variable domain, with the rest obtained from reference TRBV19 and TRBJ1-6, is as follows: DGGITQSPKYLFRKEGQNVTLSCEQNLNHDAMYWYRQDPGQGLRLIYYSQIVNDFQKGDIAEGYSVSREKKESFPLTVTSAQKNPTAFYLCASIGQLNNSPLHFGNGTRLTVT.

The J gene is TRBJ1-2, the V gene TRBV27; TRBD1 aligns across 7 bases. Per the germline V gene, CDR1 is MNHEY and CDR2 is SMNVEV (reference sequence). This CDR3 is 15 amino acids long. V lost 6 bases to trimming and J lost 2 bases; unmatched junction nucleotides: 9. The CDR3 DNA reads as TGTGCCAGCAGACAGGGGACCTTCTCAAACTATGGCTACACCTTC. As protein: CASRQGTFSNYGYTF.

Notes on this clone: At one end the junction does not follow the germline gene, possibly because of a read error. The chain uses TRBV10-2 and TRBJ2-1; the D is unclear. The CDR3 is made up of 12 amino acids. From germline, CDR1 is WSHSY and CDR2 SAAADI. The DNA of the CDR3 is TGCGTCAGCATCATAGAGAACAATGAGCAGTTCTTC. Its protein is CVSIIENNEQFF.

With regard to this clone: The same CDR3 also results from other DNA sequences found in this sample. The chain is built from TRBV3-1 (or the pseudogene TRBV3-2) and TRBJ1-2; maybe TRBD1 (6 bases). The CDR3 totals 13 residues. The germline gives CDR1 LGHDT, CDR2 YNNKEL (reference sequence). V was trimmed by 4 bases and J by 2 bases, leaving 8 bases between them. This chain's CDR3 is CASSPTGNYGYTF. CDR3 bases: TGTGCCAGCAGCCCAACAGGGAACTATGGCTACACCTTC.

This clone came up a few times. The gene calls are TRBV7-2 and TRBJ2-7; 7 bases are a match to TRBD1. The ends lost 1 base at V and 4 bases at J; junction bases unmatched: 4. The length of the CDR3 is 14 residues. CDR1 and CDR2 (germline): SGHTA, FQGNSA. CDR3 amino acids: CASSLGTGPYEQYV. CDR3 bases: TGTGCCAGCAGCTTAGGGACAGGACCTTACGAGCAGTACGTC.

This clone was recorded only once. The V and J genes are TRBV5-1 and TRBJ1-3; no firm D call. V was cut by 4 bases and J by 2 bases, with 7 bases left in between. This CDR3 spans 13 amino acids. Germline CDR1 SGHRS, CDR2 YFSETQ. As DNA, the CDR3 is TGCGCCAGCAGCCCTCTACCTGGAAACACCATATATTTT. This translates into CASSPLPGNTIYF. Full variable domain (rest looked up from reference TRBV5-1 and TRBJ1-3): KAGVTQTPRYLIKTRGQQVTLSCSPISGHRSVSWYQQTPGQGLQFLFEYFSETQRNKGNFPGRFSGRQFSNSRSEMNVSTLELGDSALYLCASSPLPGNTIYFGEGSWLTVV.

The gene calls are TRBV6-6 and TRBJ2-1; 9 nucleotides agree with TRBD1. The V gene end was trimmed by 6 bases and the J gene end by 8 bases; junction bases not matched to a gene: 14. CDR3 length equals 16 residues. Germline V CDR1 and CDR2: MNHNY, SVGAGI (reference sequence). The CDR3 nucleotides are TGTGCCAGCAGCCCTTCGGGGACAGGGCGAAAAGATGAGCAGTTCTTC. Translated: CASSPSGTGRKDEQFF.

The CDR3 DNA sequence: TGTGCCACCAGCAGAGGCCTAGCGGGAGGTGCCAATGAGCAGTTCTTC. Protein product: CATSRGLAGGANEQFF. The chain carries TRBV15 and TRBJ2-1; 11 bases fit TRBD2. This CDR3 has 16 amino acids. CDR1 LNHNV and CDR2 YYDKDF come from the germline V gene (reference sequence). The V segment lost 1 base and the J segment 6 bases; nucleotides outside the gene matches: 5.

This clone was seen a few times. The chain's CDR3 is CASSLSANYGYTF. The DNA of the CDR3 is TGTGCCAGCAGTTTATCCGCTAACTATGGCTACACCTTC. The chain recombines TRBV28 with TRBJ1-2; the D is unclear. The CDR3 consists of 13 residues. Trimming removed 1 base from V and 0 bases from J, with 3 bases in between. Germline V lookup: CDR1 MDHEN, CDR2 SYDVKM.